Each of the 23 T cell receptor beta chains below was sequenced from the same sample in a study of cytomegalovirus exposure and HLA in healthy donors. Use of 60 Vbeta and 13 Jbeta primers characterized the PCR. TCRdb's copy holds only in-frame clones and misses some; the assay was immunoSEQ multiplex PCR. This sample has 180,000 or so clones, with roughly four fifths found just once. Specimen: PBMCs. These receptors were collected from a boy between 2 and 15 years old in good health and CMV-seronegative.

The chain employs TRBV6-1 and TRBJ1-6; D unclear. The CDR3 spans 14 residues. Germline loops: CDR1 MNHNS, CDR2 SASEGT. Trimming removed 2 bases from V and 9 bases from J, with 11 bases in between. Here the CDR3 reads CASSESPLLSPLHF. CDR3 DNA sequence: TGTGCCAGCAGTGAATCCCCCCTTCTTTCACCCCTCCACTTT.

The CDR3 nucleotides read TGTGCCAGCAGCCCCGGGGTACTAGCGGTTTCCTACAATGAGCAGTTCTTC. Protein sequence: CASSPGVLAVSYNEQFF. The gene calls are TRBV7-2 and TRBJ2-1, with 8 nucleotides matching TRBD2. The junction had 10 bases not matched to a gene; V was cut back by 5 bases and J by 1 base. This CDR3 comprises 17 residues. Germline-derived CDR1 and CDR2 are SGHTA and FQGNSA.

The gene calls are TRBV28 and TRBJ2-7; 10 nucleotides line up with TRBD1. The CDR3 loop spans 14 amino acids. Germline CDR1 reads MDHEN; CDR2 reads SYDVKM. Trimming cost V 3 bases and J 6 bases; bases outside gene matches: 5. The chain's CDR3 is CASSLGQGPAEQYF. CDR3 bases: TGTGCCAGCAGTTTGGGACAGGGGCCCGCCGAGCAGTACTTC.

V is TRBV21-1 and J is TRBJ2-3; the D call TRBD1 from the table was never checked on the DNA. TRBV21-1 is flagged as a pseudogene. CDR3 length: 11 amino acids. CDR3 nucleotides: TGTGCCGATAGGGGGACAGATACGCAGTATTTT. Translated: CADRGTDTQYF.

The chain employs TRBV27 and TRBJ2-3, with TRBD1 as a possible D gene (6 bases). The ends were cut back, 4 bases at V and 3 bases at J, with 11 bases in the middle. Looked up from germline, CDR1 is MNHEY and CDR2 is SMNVEV (reference sequence). This CDR3 region has 14 residues. CDR3 bases: TGTGCCAGCAGTTCAGGGGAGCGTACAGATACGCAGTATTTT. The encoded protein is CASSSGERTDTQYF.

The chain has TRBV7-9 and TRBJ1-2; tentatively, D is TRBD1 (6 bases). Trimming removed 5 bases at V and 13 bases at J, with 20 bases between. Germline CDR1 reads SEHNR; CDR2 reads FQNEAQ (reference sequence). CDR3 size: 13 residues. CDR3 protein: CASSPLTGGGPTF. CDR3 nucleotide sequence: TGTGCCAGCAGCCCCTTGACAGGTGGGGGCCCCACCTTC.

The chain recombines TRBV27 with TRBJ2-5; possible D gene TRBD2, 5 bases. CDR1 and CDR2 (germline): MNHEY, SMNVEV (reference sequence). CDR3 length equals 15 residues. V was trimmed by 5 bases and J by 2 bases, leaving 15 bases between them. CDR3 sequence (DNA): TGTGCCAGCAGTCGCCTAGCCTTTGAGCAAGAGACCCAGTACTTC. Its translation is CASSRLAFEQETQYF.

This chain connects TRBV30 to TRBJ2-3; 8 bases map to TRBD2. Germline V lookup: CDR1 GTSNPN, CDR2 SVGIG (reference sequence). The CDR3 is 13 amino acids. With 2 bases clipped from V and 5 bases from J, the junction kept 3 bases outside the gene matches. CDR3 protein: CAWSPGGIDTQYF. The CDR3 DNA reads TGTGCCTGGAGTCCGGGGGGGATAGATACGCAGTATTTT.

The chain uses TRBV18 and TRBJ2-3; D unresolved. Germline CDR1 reads KGHSH; CDR2 reads LQKENI. There are 14 residues in the CDR3. V shed 4 bases and J shed 6 bases, with 14 bases lying between them. This CDR3 is CASSLPNTEDTQYF. CDR3 DNA sequence: TGTGCCAGCTCACTACCTAACACAGAGGATACGCAGTATTTT.

The rearrangement uses TRBV27 and TRBJ1-2; D is perhaps TRBD1 (6 bases). The CDR3 is 14 residues long. CDR1 is MNHEY, CDR2 SMNVEV, per germline (reference sequence). The germline V and J ends were trimmed by 8 bases and 1 base, with 14 bases remaining between them. CDR3 protein: CASRGRDINYGYTF. Here the CDR3 DNA reads TGTGCCAGCCGGGGCCGGGACATTAACTATGGCTACACCTTC.

The chain employs TRBV9 and TRBJ2-3; 9 bases line up with TRBD2. In germline, CDR1 is SGDLS, CDR2 YYNGEE. The V and J ends lost 3 bases and 5 bases, in that order; junction bases with no gene match: 7. The CDR3 contains 15 residues. CDR3: CASSARRGGRDTQYF. As DNA, the CDR3 is TGTGCCAGCAGCGCCAGGCGGGGGGGTCGAGATACGCAGTATTTT.

The chain recombines TRBV4-3 with TRBJ1-2; 8 bases line up with TRBD1. The CDR3 has 15 amino acids. Germline lookup yields CDR1 LGHNA and CDR2 YSLEER. Trimming took 0 bases from V and 8 from J; bases not matched to a gene: 8. This chain's CDR3 is CASSQEEGRGQGYTF. CDR3 sequence (DNA): TGCGCCAGCAGCCAAGAGGAGGGCAGGGGGCAGGGCTACACCTTC.

CDR3 nucleotides: TGCGCCAGCAGCCAAGAAGGCGGGCTTAGCACAGATACGCAGTATTTT. Encoded protein: CASSQEGGLSTDTQYF. The chain recombines TRBV4-3 with TRBJ2-3; weak D call: TRBD2 (5 bases). With 0 bases removed from V and 0 bases from J, the gap between germline ends came to 10 bases. The V gene's germline CDR1 is LGHNA and CDR2 YSLEER. CDR3 size: 16 residues.

CDR3 amino acids: CASSRTGGHYGYTF. The DNA for the CDR3 is TGTGCCAGCAGTCGGACAGGGGGCCACTATGGCTACACCTTC. J is TRBJ1-2 and V is TRBV27; 11 bases are a match to TRBD1. Germline trimming cut 5 bases from V and 3 bases from J; bases unmatched to any gene: 2. The germline V gene has CDR1 MNHEY and CDR2 SMNVEV (reference sequence). The CDR3 runs 14 residues.

This sequence joins TRBV4-1 and TRBJ2-5, with 7 bases fitting TRBD2. CDR3 length: 16 amino acids. Trimming cost V 0 bases and J 2 bases; bases outside gene matches: 6. Germline CDR1 and CDR2: MGHRA and YSYEKL. CDR3 sequence (DNA): TGCGCCAGCAGCCAAGACGGGGAGGGGTTTCAAGAGACCCAGTACTTC. It translates to CASSQDGEGFQETQYF.

Regarding this clone: Other DNA sequences in the sample encode the same CDR3. The chain recombines TRBV19 with TRBJ1-4; D might be TRBD1 (6 bases). Germline loops: CDR1 LNHDA, CDR2 SQIVND (reference sequence). The CDR3 extends over 14 amino acids. V lost 4 bases to trimming and J lost 0 bases, with 6 bases between them. CDR3 sequence (DNA): TGTGCCAGTAGTACAGGGGCAACTAATGAAAAACTGTTTTTT. Translating it yields CASSTGATNEKLFF.

The J gene is TRBJ2-5, the V gene TRBV5-4, with D possibly being TRBD1 (7 bases). Trimming removed 3 bases from V and 6 bases from J, with 15 bases in between. In germline, CDR1 is SGHNT, CDR2 YYREEE (reference sequence). This CDR3 region has 14 residues. The CDR3, as DNA: TGTGCCAGCAGCTACCGACAGGGAGGCAAGACCCAGTACTTC. Translated, it gives CASSYRQGGKTQYF.

V is TRBV4-3 and J is TRBJ1-1; D is undetermined. Per germline, CDR1 LGHNA and CDR2 YSLEER. The V gene lost 1 base and the J gene lost 0 bases, with 15 bases spanning the gap. The CDR3 runs 17 residues. CDR3 nucleotide sequence: TGCGCCAGCAGCCAAGTCAGCTCCCGGGAATTGAACACTGAAGCTTTCTTT. It translates to CASSQVSSRELNTEAFF.

This sequence joins TRBV1 and TRBJ2-7; the D segment call TRBD2 is taken from the table without a DNA check. TRBV1 is shown as a pseudogene. The CDR3 length is 14 residues. CDR3 sequence reads: CTSSKPRDHYEQYF. The CDR3 coding sequence is TGCACCAGCAGCAAACCGAGGGATCACTACGAGCAGTACTTC.

The rearrangement uses TRBV21-1 and TRBJ1-1. TRBV21-1 is shown as a pseudogene. The CDR3 runs 16 residues. CDR3 coding DNA: TGTGCCAGCAGCAAAGCTAGGCGGGTCATGAACACTGAAGCTTTCTTT. Residues: CASSKARRVMNTEAFF.

The genes are TRBV2 and TRBJ1-4; D unclear. This CDR3 contains 13 residues. The germline CDR1 and CDR2 sequences are SNHLY and FYNNEI. V shed 8 bases and J shed 0 bases, with 7 bases lying between them. The DNA for the CDR3 is TGTGCCAGCGCATCGGCAACTAATGAAAAACTGTTTTTT. Residues: CASASATNEKLFF.

This chain joins TRBV7-9 and TRBJ2-3; the match to TRBD1 covers 7 bases. V dropped 4 bases and J dropped 1; count of bases not matched to a gene: 2. CDR1 is SEHNR, CDR2 FQNEAQ, per germline (reference sequence). The length of the CDR3 is 14 residues. In DNA, the CDR3 is TGTGCCAGCAGCTATGACAGGGGCACAGATACGCAGTATTTT. It yields the protein CASSYDRGTDTQYF. The full variable domain, completed using reference TRBV7-9 and TRBJ2-3, is DTGVSQNPRHKITKRGQNVTFRCDPISEHNRLYWYRQTLGQGPEFLTYFQNEAQLEKSRLLSDRFSAERPKGSFSTLEIQRTEQGDSAMYLCASSYDRGTDTQYFGPGTRLTVL.

The genes are TRBV5-4 and TRBJ2-5; D gene unclear. The CDR3 sequence is 14 residues long. V lost 5 bases and J 2 bases, leaving 13 bases between the germline ends. Germline values: CDR1 SGHNT, CDR2 YYREEE (reference sequence). This CDR3 is CASRPGQAQETQYF. DNA of the CDR3: TGTGCCAGCAGGCCTGGTCAGGCTCAAGAGACCCAGTACTTC.